Listed here are 26 T cell receptor beta chains from one sample, sequenced in a study of T-cell reconstitution after alpha-beta-depleted transplantation in children. During its preparation, the TCRbeta library received unique molecular identifiers. TCRdb re-called the PCR reads through MiXCR, storing one row per CDR3 protein. The data hold hundreds of thousands of distinct CDR3 sequences, with roughly 15% observed a single time. The starting material was PBMCs from the stem cell graft donor, obtained from the stem cell graft. The receptors come from a human donor who donated a stem cell graft to a child with acute myeloid leukemia.

This clonotype was counted many times. The chain's CDR3 is CASSNRTTGGFYEQYF. The CDR3 DNA reads TGTGCCAGCAGTAATAGAACGACAGGGGGATTTTACGAGCAGTACTTC. The chain combines TRBV6-1 with TRBJ2-7, with 9 bases identical to TRBD1. The V and J ends lost 5 bases and 4 bases, in that order; junction bases with no gene match: 12. Per the germline V gene, CDR1 is MNHNS and CDR2 is SASEGT. This CDR3 spans 16 amino acids.

For this clonotype: Since a much larger clone is just one base distant, this may be a read error. The V call is TRBV12-3 or TRBV12-4, the J call TRBJ1-4, with D unclear. The CDR3 runs to 12 residues. Here the CDR3 reads CASSRSGEKLLF. For the CDR3, the DNA is TGTGCCAGCAGCCGGTCGGGTGAAAAACTGCTTTTT.

The rearrangement uses TRBV6-2 or TRBV6-3 and TRBJ2-7, with D perhaps matching TRBD1 or TRBD2 (5 bases each). The CDR3 contains 15 residues. The V end lost 5 bases, the J end lost 0 bases, and 14 bases lay between the germline ends. The germline gives CDR1 MNHEY, CDR2 SVGEGT. The CDR3 is CASSDYRLLSYEQYF. Here the CDR3 DNA reads TGTGCCAGCAGTGACTACAGGCTTCTCTCCTACGAGCAGTACTTC.

This clonotype was seen at least ten times. The chain links TRBV20-1 to TRBJ1-6, with TRBD1 matching 8 bases. Germline trimming cut 5 bases from V and 10 bases from J; bases unmatched to any gene: 10. Germline-derived CDR1 and CDR2 are DFQATT and SNEGSKA (reference sequence). The CDR3 runs to 14 residues. CDR3 bases: TGCAGTGCTTTTCGGACAGGGACGAAATCACCCCTCCACTTT. It encodes CSAFRTGTKSPLHF.

At least ten counts were recorded for this clonotype. The CDR3 is CSARRTSGTHNEQFF. CDR3 nucleotides: TGCAGTGCTAGGAGGACTAGTGGGACCCACAATGAGCAGTTCTTC. The chain recombines TRBV20-1 with TRBJ2-1, with 7 nucleotides matching TRBD2. The CDR3 is made up of 15 amino acids. With 3 bases clipped from V and 5 bases from J, the junction kept 10 bases outside the gene matches. The V gene's germline CDR1 is DFQATT and CDR2 SNEGSKA (reference sequence).

This clonotype was seen at least ten times. This sequence joins TRBV12-3 or TRBV12-4 and TRBJ1-2; D is unresolved. CDR3 length equals 13 residues. V was shortened by 3 bases and J by 2 bases, with 7 bases between the two germline ends. The CDR3 loop is CASSFPANYGYTF. The DNA of the CDR3 is TGTGCCAGCAGTTTCCCTGCAAACTATGGCTACACCTTC.

The genes are TRBV7-9 and TRBJ2-1; no firm D call. The CDR3 consists of 17 residues. V lost 2 bases, J lost 2 bases, and 16 bases lay in between. Germline V gene lookup returns CDR1 SEHNR and CDR2 FQNEAQ (reference sequence). In DNA form, the CDR3 reads TGTGCCAGCAGCTTACCCCGCTCGGGTAGGGCCTACAATGAGCAGTTCTTC. Translating it yields CASSLPRSGRAYNEQFF. The variable domain in full, completed from reference TRBV7-9 and TRBJ2-1, reads DTGVSQNPRHKITKRGQNVTFRCDPISEHNRLYWYRQTLGQGPEFLTYFQNEAQLEKSRLLSDRFSAERPKGSFSTLEIQRTEQGDSAMYLCASSLPRSGRAYNEQFFGPGTRLTVL.

The genes are TRBV15 and TRBJ2-1, with TRBD2 matching 15 bases. Germline V lookup: CDR1 LNHNV, CDR2 YYDKDF (reference sequence). The junction had 7 bases not matched to a gene; V was cut back by 0 bases and J by 7 bases. The CDR3 is 18 residues long. The CDR3: CATSRDAGLAGGRNEQFF. CDR3 in DNA: TGTGCCACCAGCAGAGATGCGGGACTAGCGGGGGGCAGGAATGAGCAGTTCTTC.

This clonotype showed up many times. The rearrangement joins TRBV4-3 to TRBJ1-2; D may be TRBD1 (5 bases). The CDR3 sequence is 13 residues long. V dropped 0 bases and J dropped 4 bases, with 6 bases sitting between them. The germline CDR1 and CDR2 sequences are LGHNA and YSLEER. This chain's CDR3 is CASSQDGAYGYTF. Here the CDR3 DNA reads TGCGCCAGCAGCCAAGACGGGGCCTATGGCTACACCTTC.

The gene calls are TRBV12-3 or TRBV12-4 and TRBJ2-1; D possibly uses TRBD1 or TRBD2 (6 bases each). This CDR3 contains 11 residues. V lost 6 bases and J lost 13, with 13 bases in between. This CDR3 reads CASRVGGAQFF. Here the CDR3 DNA reads TGTGCCAGCAGAGTGGGGGGCGCACAGTTCTTC.

V and J are TRBV2 and TRBJ2-7; 7 bases are shared with TRBD1. Trimming took 6 bases from V and 3 from J; bases not matched to a gene: 11. This CDR3 has 15 amino acids. Germline CDR1 is SNHLY and CDR2 is FYNNEI. In DNA, the CDR3 is TGTGCCAGCAGCGAAACGACAGGGATCGTCTACGAGCAGTACTTC. Translating gives CASSETTGIVYEQYF.

This clonotype has at least ten counts. The V and J genes are TRBV7-9 and TRBJ2-2; D is unresolved. Deletions cut 0 bases from V and 7 bases from J, with 9 bases between. Germline V gives CDR1 SEHNR, CDR2 FQNEAQ (reference sequence). The CDR3 consists of 14 residues. In DNA, the CDR3 is TGTGCCAGCAGCTTAGCGGGAACCGGCGGGGAGCTGTTTTTT. Its translation is CASSLAGTGGELFF.

The CDR3 bases are TGTGCCAGCACCATCGGGACAGCTCGATCCAATCAGCCCCAGCATTTT. Protein product: CASTIGTARSNQPQHF. This rearrangement joins TRBV5-8 to TRBJ1-5; 7 positions agree with TRBD1. The CDR3 totals 16 residues. Losses at the gene ends were 6 bases for V and 3 bases for J; bases not matched to a gene: 12. Germline V CDR1 and CDR2: SGHTS, YDEGEE.

The J gene is TRBJ2-1, the V gene TRBV20-1, with 14 bases that match TRBD2. The trim removed 2 bases at V and 4 bases at J, leaving 1 base unmatched. CDR3 length: 15 amino acids. Germline V gives CDR1 DFQATT, CDR2 SNEGSKA (reference sequence). CDR3 in amino acids: CSARRLAGGYNEQFF. The CDR3 nucleotides are TGCAGTGCTAGACGACTAGCGGGGGGGTACAATGAGCAGTTCTTC.

The chain has TRBV24-1 and TRBJ2-2, with TRBD1 identical over 11 bases. V shed 3 bases, J shed 5 bases, and the junction held 4 bases outside the gene matches. Looked up from germline, CDR1 is KGHDR and CDR2 is SFDVKD. The length of the CDR3 is 16 residues. CDR3 DNA: TGTGCCACCAGTGATGAGGACAGGGGGCGGACCGGGGAGCTGTTTTTT. Its protein is CATSDEDRGRTGELFF.

In its sample, this clonotype was seen a few times. The gene calls are TRBV27 and TRBJ2-1; D not certain. The CDR3 totals 15 residues. V lost 2 bases to trimming and J lost 2 bases, with 10 bases between them. Germline CDR1 is MNHEY and CDR2 is SMNVEV (reference sequence). In DNA, the CDR3 is TGTGCCAGCAGTTTAGAGACCCAGCCCTACAATGAGCAGTTCTTC. Translating gives CASSLETQPYNEQFF.

The rearrangement uses TRBV10-3 and TRBJ2-7; D gene unclear. The V gene's germline CDR1 is ENHRY and CDR2 SYGVKD. V shed 4 bases and J shed 3 bases, with 7 bases lying between them. This CDR3 region has 12 residues. The CDR3, as DNA: TGTGCCATCAGTGCCTCAGGCTACGAGCAGTACTTC. Translated: CAISASGYEQYF.

Notes on this clonotype: A much larger clone differs by one base, so this may be a read error. The gene calls are TRBV7-3 and TRBJ2-5; 12 nucleotides line up with TRBD1. Per the germline V gene, CDR1 is SGHTA and CDR2 is FQGTGA. The CDR3 is 15 amino acids. J lost 5 bases, V lost 5 bases, and 6 bases had no gene match. CDR3 sequence: CASSPGTGGWETQYF. The CDR3 coding sequence is TGTGCCAGCAGCCCCGGGACAGGGGGCTGGGAGACCCAGTACTTC.

The table lists this clonotype with a few counts. The CDR3 DNA reads as TGTGCTAGTGGCTCGACAGACCCCGACGAGCAGTACTTC. Its protein product is CASGSTDPDEQYF. The chain has TRBV12-5 and TRBJ2-7; possible D gene TRBD1, 5 bases. Trimming shortened V by 6 bases and J by 5 bases, and 14 bases separated the two germline ends. The CDR3 totals 13 residues. CDR1 and CDR2 (germline): LGHNT, FRNRAP.

This clonotype was observed many times. V is TRBV20-1 and J is TRBJ2-7; the match to TRBD1 covers 7 bases. CDR3 length: 15 residues. V dropped 1 base and J dropped 1; count of bases not matched to a gene: 7. The germline V gene encodes CDR1 DFQATT and CDR2 SNEGSKA (reference sequence). The CDR3 DNA reads TGCAGTGCTAGAGCTCTTCCGGGACAGTCCTACGAGCAGTACTTC. Protein: CSARALPGQSYEQYF.

This clonotype was recorded many times. The V and J genes are TRBV20-1 and TRBJ1-2, with a possible D match to TRBD1 (6 bases). The germline V gene has CDR1 DFQATT and CDR2 SNEGSKA (reference sequence). The CDR3 length is 14 residues. V lost 1 base and J 1 base, leaving 10 bases between the germline ends. DNA for the CDR3: TGCAGTGCTAGAGGGGACACCGTTAACTATGGCTACACCTTC. It is translated as CSARGDTVNYGYTF.

As regards this clonotype: A single base separates this from a much larger clone, so it may be a read error. V gene TRBV20-1 combines with J gene TRBJ2-2; no reliable D call. Deletions cut 3 bases from V and 3 bases from J, with 14 bases between. CDR1 and CDR2 from the germline V gene are DFQATT and SNEGSKA (reference sequence). The CDR3 has 15 amino acids. The CDR3 protein is CSASVLGSYTGELFF. CDR3 bases: TGCAGTGCTAGTGTTCTGGGAAGCTACACCGGGGAGCTGTTTTTT.

This clonotype was counted at least ten times. The J gene is TRBJ2-7, the V gene TRBV20-1; D gene ambiguous. Per germline, CDR1 DFQATT and CDR2 SNEGSKA (reference sequence). The CDR3 spans 14 residues. Trimming shortened V by 3 bases and J by 5 bases, and 17 bases separated the two germline ends. The CDR3 DNA follows: TGCAGTGCTAGTAGGGCTCCCCCCTACAACGAGCAGTACTTC. It encodes CSASRAPPYNEQYF.

This clonotype was counted a few times. The J gene is TRBJ2-7, the V gene TRBV7-8; TRBD1 might be the D (5 bases). The CDR3 is made up of 15 amino acids. V lost 1 base to trimming and J lost 2 bases, with 12 bases between them. Per the germline V gene, CDR1 is SGHVS and CDR2 is FQNEAQ. Here the CDR3 reads CASSLGPRATYEQYF. DNA of the CDR3: TGTGCCAGCAGCTTAGGGCCCAGGGCAACCTACGAGCAGTACTTC.

This clonotype has ten or more counts. A junction end diverges from the germline sequence, so it may reflect a read error. This rearrangement joins TRBV5-1 to TRBJ2-3; 11 nucleotides agree with TRBD2. Germline V gene data show CDR1 as SGHRS and CDR2 as YFSETQ. The CDR3 sequence is 15 residues long. The CDR3 reads CASSFLAGGPYTQYF. In DNA form, the CDR3 reads TGTGCCAGCAGCTTTTTAGCGGGGGGGCCGTATACGCAGTATTTT.

This clonotype has a handful of counts. This chain uses TRBV6-1 with TRBJ1-1; D unresolved. V was clipped by 2 bases and J by 4 bases, with 8 bases between them. The germline V gene encodes CDR1 MNHNS and CDR2 SASEGT. This CDR3 is built from 13 residues. The CDR3: CASSENSFTEAFF. CDR3 nucleotide sequence: TGTGCCAGCAGTGAAAACAGTTTCACTGAAGCTTTCTTT.